One T cell receptor beta chain is described in this entry. The source of the sample is a study of Ad26.COV2.S vaccination and SARS-CoV-2 variants. Treatment meaning: roughly 18 received Ad26.COV2.S at low or high dose, single or two shots; about 5 received placebo; per-sample allocation not given. Sampling was performed 63 days after the first vaccine or placebo injection. Boston supplied an adult donor aged 18-55 years. V was clipped by 0 bases and J by 3 bases; unmatched bases: 5. This CDR3 region has 16 residues. Germline V CDR1 and CDR2: SGHRS, YFSETQ. Generated by immunoSEQ multiplex PCR, the TCRdb table keeps only in-frame clones and is missing some. In the table there are almost 400,000 clones, about 89% of which are singletons.

The specimen was peripheral blood, collected in a trial of Ad26.COV2.S vaccine versus placebo. The receptor was derived from a person between 18 and 60 years old who received the Ad26.COV2.S COVID-19 vaccine or a placebo. This rearrangement joins TRBV5-1 to TRBJ2-2, with TRBD1 identical over 7 bases. In DNA, the CDR3 is TGCGCCAGCAGCTTGGGAGGGGGCGATTACACCGGGGAGCTGTTTTTT. This encodes CASSLGGGDYTGELFF.